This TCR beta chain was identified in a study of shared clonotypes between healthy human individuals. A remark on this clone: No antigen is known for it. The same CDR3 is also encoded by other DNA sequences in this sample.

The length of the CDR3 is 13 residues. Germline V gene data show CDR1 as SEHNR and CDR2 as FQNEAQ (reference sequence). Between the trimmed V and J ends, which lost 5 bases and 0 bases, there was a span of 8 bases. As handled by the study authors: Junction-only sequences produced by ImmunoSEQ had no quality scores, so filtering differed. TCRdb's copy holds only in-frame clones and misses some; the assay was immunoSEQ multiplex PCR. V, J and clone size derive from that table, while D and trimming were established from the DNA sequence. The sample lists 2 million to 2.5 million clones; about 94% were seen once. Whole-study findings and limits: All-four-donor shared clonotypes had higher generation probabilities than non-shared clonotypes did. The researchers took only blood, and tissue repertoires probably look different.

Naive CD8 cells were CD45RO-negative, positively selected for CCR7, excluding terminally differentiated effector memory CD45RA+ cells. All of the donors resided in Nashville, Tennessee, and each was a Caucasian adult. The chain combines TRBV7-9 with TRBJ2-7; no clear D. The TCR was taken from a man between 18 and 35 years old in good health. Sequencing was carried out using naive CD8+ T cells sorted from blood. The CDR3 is CASSPSVSYEQYF. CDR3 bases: TGTGCCAGCAGCCCATCCGTCTCCTACGAGCAGTACTTC.